This T cell receptor (beta chain) was observed in a study of OX40 agonist ivuxolimab in advanced cancers. V was shortened by 1 base and J by 1 base, with 4 bases between the two germline ends. From germline, CDR1 is SEHNR and CDR2 FQNEAQ (reference sequence). This CDR3 contains 13 residues. Method: immunoSEQ multiplex PCR; TCRdb's copy keeps in-frame clones and lacks some. The sample lists 43,000 or so clones, roughly nine tenths seen once, with more than 13% in the top ten. This sequence originates from an adult with an advanced solid tumor such as melanoma, head and neck, liver or kidney cancer. This sample comprised CD4+ or CD8+ T cells sorted from blood, obtained in a trial of the OX40 agonist ivuxolimab. The chain uses TRBV7-9 and TRBJ1-1; unclear D gene. CDR3 loop: CASSLEANTEAFF. CDR3 DNA sequence: TGTGCCAGCAGCTTAGAGGCGAACACTGAAGCTTTCTTT.